These 25 T cell receptor beta chains came from one sample sequenced in a study of blood T cell repertoires in COVID-19. The repertoire was sequenced with immunoSEQ multiplex PCR; TCRdb's copy has only in-frame clones and lacks some. Here the sample spans roughly 200,000 clones, approximately 81% being singletons. Sequenced: peripheral blood. The receptors shown here come from a woman aged 80 or older with active or convalescent COVID-19.

As concerns this clone: The identical CDR3 is also encoded by other nucleotide sequences in the sample. The gene calls are TRBV5-1 and TRBJ1-5; TRBD1 might be the D (6 bases). V dropped 0 bases and J dropped 2 bases, with 6 bases sitting between them. The CDR3 runs to 14 residues. The V gene's germline CDR1 is SGHRS and CDR2 YFSETQ. The CDR3 spells CASSLAGGNQPQHF. The CDR3 DNA reads as TGCGCCAGCAGCTTGGCAGGGGGCAATCAGCCCCAGCATTTT.

The chain is built from TRBV2 and TRBJ2-2, with 9 bases matching TRBD1. Germline lookup yields CDR1 SNHLY and CDR2 FYNNEI. The CDR3 has 15 residues. With V trimmed by 2 bases and J by 5 bases, 3 bases remained unmatched. The CDR3 reads CASSELGQGTGELFF. For the CDR3, the DNA is TGTGCCAGCAGTGAACTGGGACAGGGAACCGGGGAGCTGTTTTTT.

This clone has only one observation. The CDR3 loop reads CASSLANLEGNYGYTF. CDR3 sequence (DNA): TGCGCCAGCAGCTTGGCCAATTTGGAGGGGAACTATGGCTACACCTTC. This sequence joins TRBV5-1 and TRBJ1-2; possible D gene TRBD1, 5 bases. Germline V gene lookup returns CDR1 SGHRS and CDR2 YFSETQ. This CDR3 is built from 16 residues. Trimming shortened V by 0 bases and J by 2 bases, and 14 bases separated the two germline ends. The full variable domain, completed using reference TRBV5-1 and TRBJ1-2, is KAGVTQTPRYLIKTRGQQVTLSCSPISGHRSVSWYQQTPGQGLQFLFEYFSETQRNKGNFPGRFSGRQFSNSRSEMNVSTLELGDSALYLCASSLANLEGNYGYTFGSGTRLTVV.

The chain is built from TRBV18 and TRBJ1-6; possibly TRBD1 for D (5 bases). Germline CDR1 KGHSH, CDR2 LQKENI. The CDR3 is made up of 13 amino acids. Trimming cost V 3 bases and J 8 bases, with 8 bases left between them. The CDR3 DNA reads as TGTGCCAGCTCACCCCGGGGGGATTCACCCCTCCACTTT. This sequence encodes CASSPRGDSPLHF.

The CDR3 nucleotides read TGTGCCAGCAGCGTTCAGGACAGCGCCACAGATACGCAGTATTTT. This codes for CASSVQDSATDTQYF. The J gene is TRBJ2-3, the V gene TRBV9, with D perhaps TRBD1 (6 bases). Trimming took 2 bases from V and 2 from J, leaving 12 bases between them. Looked up from germline, CDR1 is SGDLS and CDR2 is YYNGEE. The CDR3 length is 15 residues.

This sequence joins TRBV27 and TRBJ1-6; D perhaps matches TRBD1 (5 bases). V was shortened by 4 bases and J by 5 bases, with 15 bases between the two germline ends. The CDR3 runs to 16 residues. From germline, CDR1 is MNHEY and CDR2 SMNVEV (reference sequence). Here the CDR3 reads CASSSGAPRDNSPLHF. CDR3 DNA: TGTGCCAGCAGTTCTGGGGCACCTCGAGATAATTCACCCCTCCACTTT.

V gene TRBV29-1 combines with J gene TRBJ2-7, with TRBD1 as a possible D gene (6 bases). Germline CDR1 and CDR2: SQVTM and ANQGSEA. CDR3 length equals 12 residues. Trimming shortened V by 1 base and J by 2 bases, and 6 bases separated the two germline ends. Here the CDR3 reads CSVEGTAYEQYF. CDR3 nucleotides: TGCAGCGTTGAAGGGACAGCCTACGAGCAGTACTTC.

The chain combines TRBV15 with TRBJ2-7; no clear D gene. The CDR3 sequence is 13 residues long. The germline CDR1 and CDR2 sequences are LNHNV and YYDKDF (reference sequence). The ends were cut back, 1 base at V and 4 bases at J, with 8 bases in the middle. In DNA form, the CDR3 reads TGTGCCACCAGCAGAGGGGTGGAGTACGAGCAGTACTTC. As protein: CATSRGVEYEQYF. Full variable domain (missing parts from reference TRBV15 and TRBJ2-7): DAMVIQNPRYQVTQFGKPVTLSCSQTLNHNVMYWYQQKSSQAPKLLFHYYDKDFNNEADTPDNFQSRRPNTSFCFLDIRSPGLGDTAMYLCATSRGVEYEQYFGPGTRLTVT.

The CDR3 coding sequence is TGCGCCAGCAGCTTGGCCATCTCCTACGAGCAGTACTTC. It is translated as CASSLAISYEQYF. This chain links TRBV5-1 with TRBJ2-7; D is undetermined. Germline assignment: CDR1 SGHRS and CDR2 YFSETQ. Trimming cost V 0 bases and J 0 bases, with 4 bases left between them. CDR3 length: 13 amino acids. Supplemented by reference TRBV5-1 and TRBJ2-7, the full variable domain reads KAGVTQTPRYLIKTRGQQVTLSCSPISGHRSVSWYQQTPGQGLQFLFEYFSETQRNKGNFPGRFSGRQFSNSRSEMNVSTLELGDSALYLCASSLAISYEQYFGPGTRLTVT.

The CDR3, as DNA: TGTGCCATCAGTGGACAGGGTGACAATCAGCCCCAGCATTTT. Translation: CAISGQGDNQPQHF. This chain joins TRBV10-3 and TRBJ1-5; TRBD1 agrees at 7 bases. V trimming: 4 bases; J trimming: 3 bases; junction bases outside the gene matches: 3. CDR1 is ENHRY, CDR2 SYGVKD, per germline. This CDR3 spans 14 amino acids.

The chain combines TRBV5-1 with TRBJ2-5; D remains ambiguous. Trimming cost V 1 base and J 1 base, with 5 bases left between them. This CDR3 region has 13 residues. CDR1 is SGHRS, CDR2 YFSETQ, per germline. CDR3: CASSLNSQETQYF. The CDR3, as DNA: TGCGCCAGCAGCTTGAACAGCCAAGAGACCCAGTACTTC.

This rearrangement joins TRBV19 to TRBJ1-1; D is unresolved. The CDR3 totals 13 residues. The V end was cut by 3 bases, the J end by 0 bases, with 5 bases between. Germline values: CDR1 LNHDA, CDR2 SQIVND (reference sequence). CDR3 sequence (DNA): TGTGCCAGTAGTATTACAGTGAACACTGAAGCTTTCTTT. Translation: CASSITVNTEAFF.

This clone was seen a handful of times. V is TRBV7-9 and J is TRBJ2-1, with 8 bases lining up with TRBD1. The CDR3 totals 14 residues. CDR1 is SEHNR, CDR2 FQNEAQ, per germline (reference sequence). J was trimmed by 8 bases and V by 3 bases; bases with no gene match: 6. The CDR3, as DNA: TGTGCCAGCAGCTTCGTGACAGGGGTCCATGAGCAGTTCTTC. As protein: CASSFVTGVHEQFF.

This clone was seen only a few times. J is TRBJ1-1 and V is TRBV19; the match to TRBD1 covers 10 bases. CDR1 and CDR2 from the germline V gene are LNHDA and SQIVND (reference sequence). The CDR3 covers 15 residues. Trimming removed 7 bases from V and 4 bases from J; junction bases left unmatched: 9. CDR3 protein: CASTPTGGVFTEAFF. DNA for the CDR3: TGTGCCAGTACCCCGACAGGGGGCGTCTTCACTGAAGCTTTCTTT.

V gene TRBV6-2 or TRBV6-3 combines with J gene TRBJ1-5; D not resolved. CDR1 is MNHEY, CDR2 SVGEGT, per germline. V lost 4 bases, J lost 3 bases, and 10 bases lay in between. This CDR3 spans 14 amino acids. CDR3 sequence: CASSSRVLNQPQHF. The CDR3 coding sequence is TGTGCCAGCAGTTCCCGGGTCCTCAATCAGCCCCAGCATTTT.

This clone was recorded once. The chain uses TRBV6-4 and TRBJ1-3, with TRBD1 matching 12 bases. V gave up 6 bases and J gave up 3 bases; unmatched junction bases: 6. CDR3 length: 16 amino acids. Germline-derived CDR1 and CDR2 are MRHNA and SNTAGT. Written as DNA, the CDR3 is TGTGCCAGCAGAGGGGACAGGGGGCTTTGTGGAAACACCATATATTTT. Amino acid sequence: CASRGDRGLCGNTIYF.

The J gene is TRBJ1-5, the V gene TRBV19, with a weak D call TRBD1 (5 bases). The germline gives CDR1 LNHDA, CDR2 SQIVND (reference sequence). V dropped 3 bases and J dropped 2 bases, with 14 bases sitting between them. This CDR3 spans 16 amino acids. The DNA for the CDR3 is TGTGCCAGTAGTATGGCGTTCCAGGGCCGCAATCAGCCCCAGCATTTT. Its translation is CASSMAFQGRNQPQHF.

The CDR3 DNA sequence: TGTGCCAGCAGCGTAGGAAGTCTAGCGGGAGCAGAGACCCAGTACTTC. Amino acid sequence: CASSVGSLAGAETQYF. The gene calls are TRBV9 and TRBJ2-5; 10 nucleotides agree with TRBD2. Looked up from germline, CDR1 is SGDLS and CDR2 is YYNGEE. The CDR3 totals 16 residues. V lost 0 bases to trimming and J lost 4 bases; unmatched junction nucleotides: 6.

V gene TRBV5-1 combines with J gene TRBJ2-3; D remains unclear. The germline CDR1 and CDR2 sequences are SGHRS and YFSETQ. The V end was cut by 6 bases, the J end by 2 bases, with 4 bases between. The CDR3 consists of 11 residues. CDR3 in DNA: TGCGCCAGCACTAACACAGATACGCAGTATTTT. It codes for CASTNTDTQYF.

CDR3 sequence: CASSRDSYTGELFF. DNA of the CDR3: TGTGCCAGCAGTCGGGACAGTTACACCGGGGAGCTGTTTTTT. J is TRBJ2-2 and V is TRBV25-1, with TRBD1 matching over 7 bases. The germline V gene has CDR1 MGHDK and CDR2 SYGVNS. Trimming cost V 5 bases and J 3 bases; bases outside gene matches: 3. This CDR3 has 14 residues.

This clone was counted between two and nine times. CDR3 DNA sequence: TGCGCCAGCAGCCAAGAAGCGACCAGCGGGAGGAGTGAGCAACTTGGAGATACGCAGTATTTT. Translated: CASSQEATSGRSEQLGDTQYF. V usage is TRBV4-1 and J usage is TRBJ2-3; TRBD2 matches 9 bases. From germline, CDR1 is MGHRA and CDR2 YSYEKL. CDR3 length: 21 amino acids. Trimming removed 0 bases from V and 5 bases from J; junction bases left unmatched: 21.

J is TRBJ2-1 and V is TRBV4-1, with 7 positions matching TRBD2. CDR1 MGHRA and CDR2 YSYEKL come from the germline V gene. The length of the CDR3 is 17 residues. The V and J ends lost 0 bases and 0 bases, in that order; junction bases with no gene match: 5. CDR3 nucleotide sequence: TGCGCCAGCAGCCAAGACCAGCGGGGTCACTCCTACAATGAGCAGTTCTTC. It translates to CASSQDQRGHSYNEQFF.

The chain couples TRBV7-3 to TRBJ2-1; a possible D gene is TRBD2 (6 bases). The germline V and J ends were trimmed by 3 bases and 1 base, with 7 bases remaining between them. The CDR3 runs 14 residues. Germline V gives CDR1 SGHTA, CDR2 FQGTGA. CDR3 bases: TGTGCCAGCAGCTTCAGCGGGTCCTACAATGAGCAGTTCTTC. The encoded protein is CASSFSGSYNEQFF.

The sample holds one count of this clone. The chain recombines TRBV28 with TRBJ1-2; maybe TRBD1 (5 bases). This CDR3 region has 14 residues. Trimming shortened V by 1 base and J by 3 bases, and 9 bases separated the two germline ends. Germline CDR1 reads MDHEN; CDR2 reads SYDVKM. CDR3 in DNA: TGTGCCAGCAGTTTATATTCGGGGGACTATGGCTACACCTTC. This gives the protein CASSLYSGDYGYTF.

This chain uses TRBV5-1 with TRBJ1-1; D gene uncertain. CDR1 is SGHRS and CDR2 is YFSETQ in the germline V gene. This CDR3 has 15 amino acids. The V and J ends lost 3 bases and 3 bases respectively, with 15 bases between them. CDR3 bases: TGCGCCAGCAGCTCGATCTCCTCCTCGGACACTGAAGCTTTCTTT. It yields the protein CASSSISSSDTEAFF. Supplemented by reference TRBV5-1 and TRBJ1-1, the full variable domain reads KAGVTQTPRYLIKTRGQQVTLSCSPISGHRSVSWYQQTPGQGLQFLFEYFSETQRNKGNFPGRFSGRQFSNSRSEMNVSTLELGDSALYLCASSSISSSDTEAFFGQGTRLTVV.